This entry lists 17 T cell receptor beta chains sequenced from one sample in a study of tumor-infiltrating lymphocytes in primary liver carcinoma. With a constant-region primer, TCR beta cDNA was made from about 0.55 ug of total RNA. Libraries of TCR beta came from three nested multiplex PCR rounds with slightly modified ARM-PCR. The two initial PCR rounds, approximately 10 cycles each, used TRBV1-TRBV30 forward and C-beta reverse primers. MiXCR, applied by TCRdb to the multiplex PCR reads, yields one record per CDR3 protein. In the table there are a few hundred thousand distinct CDR3 sequences, 58% of which are singletons. Blood RNA was derived from unsorted whole blood, and germline DNA was extracted too. The sequencing sample was made of peripheral blood. The receptors derive from a woman in her 30s with primary liver carcinoma and hepatitis B virus infection.

With respect to this clonotype: One base away lies a much larger clone, so this may be a sequencing read error. The rearrangement links TRBV4-3 to TRBJ2-1; 11 bases line up with TRBD2. Germline V gives CDR1 LGHNA, CDR2 YSLEER. The length of the CDR3 is 19 residues. The CDR3: CASSQVVLAGVVSYNGQFF. As DNA, the CDR3 is TGCGCCAGCAGCCAAGTTGTACTAGCGGGAGTCGTTTCCTACAATGGGCAGTTCTTC.

Details on this clonotype: A clone one base away is much larger, so this may be a read error. The V call is TRBV11-2, the J call TRBJ2-4; D ambiguous. Trimming removed 0 bases from V and 0 bases from J, with 12 bases in between. The CDR3 runs to 17 residues. Germline loops: CDR1 SGHAT, CDR2 FQNNGV. The chain's CDR3 is CASSLECLTLAKNIQYF. The DNA of the CDR3 is TGTGCCAGCAGCTTAGAGTGTCTGACACTAGCCAAAAACATTCAGTACTTC.

Concerning this clonotype: An end of the junction differs from the germline gene, which may be a read error. The CDR3 protein is CAGSYGISGRVYEQYF. The CDR3 nucleotides read TGTGCCGGCAGTTACGGGATTAGCGGGAGAGTGTACGAGCAGTACTTC. This rearrangement joins TRBV6-2 or TRBV6-3 to TRBJ2-7; 9 bases fit TRBD2. The CDR3 is 16 amino acids. Germline loops: CDR1 MNHEY, CDR2 SVGEGT.

This rearrangement joins TRBV29-1 to TRBJ2-1, with a tentative D call TRBD2 (6 bases). The CDR3 has 14 amino acids. Trimming shortened V by 5 bases and J by 5 bases, and 16 bases separated the two germline ends. Germline CDR1 SQVTM, CDR2 ANQGSEA. Here the CDR3 reads CSVKQAGLHNEQFF. The CDR3 DNA is TGCAGCGTTAAACAAGCGGGCCTTCACAATGAGCAGTTCTTC.

This clonotype was observed a handful of times. Given a much more abundant clone one base away, this may be a read error. DNA of the CDR3: TGCGTCAGCAGTGAGTCGGGACTAGCTGGGGAGACCCAGTACTTC. It is translated as CVSSESGLAGETQYF. The genes are TRBV10-2 and TRBJ2-5; 9 bases are shared with TRBD2. This CDR3 is 15 amino acids long. Looked up from germline, CDR1 is WSHSY and CDR2 is SAAADI.

As regards this clonotype: A much more abundant neighbour one base away suggests this may be a read error. The chain combines TRBV7-8 with TRBJ2-3; D tentatively reads TRBD1 or TRBD2 (5 bases each). CDR1 is SGHVS and CDR2 is FQNEAQ in the germline V gene. The length of the CDR3 is 15 residues. CDR3 residues: CVSSPREGRTDTQYF. CDR3 DNA sequence: TGTGTCAGCAGCCCGCGTGAGGGGCGCACAGATACGCAGTATTTT. The variable domain in full, completed from reference TRBV7-8 and TRBJ2-3, reads GAGVSQSPRYKVAKRGQDVALRCDPISGHVSLFWYQQALGQGPEFLTYFQNEAQLDKSGLPSDRFFAERPEGSVSTLKIQRTQQEDSAVYLCVSSPREGRTDTQYFGPGTRLTVL.

As to this clonotype: This may be a read error: a much more frequent sequence differs by one nucleotide. The chain has TRBV12-3 or TRBV12-4 and TRBJ2-5, with TRBD2 matching 10 bases. The CDR3 spans 17 residues. This chain's CDR3 is CASSSSSSGSLQGTQYF. CDR3 in DNA: TGTGCCAGCAGTTCAAGTTCTAGCGGGAGTCTCCAAGGGACCCAGTACTTC.

The V gene is TRBV5-4, the J gene TRBJ1-4; D gene ambiguous. Trimming took 1 base from V and 5 from J, leaving 12 bases between them. Germline V gene sequence: CDR1 SGHNT, CDR2 YYREEE (reference sequence). The CDR3 spans 15 residues. CDR3 sequence reads: CASSLKAGANEKLFF. The CDR3 nucleotides are TGTGCCAGCAGCTTGAAGGCCGGAGCGAATGAAAAACTGTTTTTT.

This clonotype turned up a few times. The J gene is TRBJ1-5, the V gene TRBV6-6; D not certain. V was trimmed by 8 bases and J by 7 bases, leaving 9 bases between them. The CDR3 contains 11 residues. In germline, CDR1 is MNHNY, CDR2 SVGAGI (reference sequence). CDR3 protein: CASGVRQPQHF. CDR3 sequence (DNA): TGTGCCAGCGGAGTGAGACAGCCCCAGCATTTT.

CDR3 sequence: CASNTSPGRARGYTF. CDR3 bases: TGTGCCAGCAATACCTCCCCGGGACGGGCGCGTGGCTACACCTTC. This chain links TRBV12-3 or TRBV12-4 with TRBJ1-2; possibly TRBD1 for D (5 bases). CDR3 length: 15 residues. Trimming removed 7 bases from V and 7 bases from J, with 22 bases in between.

J is TRBJ1-2 and V is TRBV6-1; no reliable D call. Trimming took off 8 bases at V and 3 bases at J, with 19 bases between the two ends. The CDR3 extends over 15 amino acids. Germline loops: CDR1 MNHNS, CDR2 SASEGT. Here the CDR3 reads CASDESWVRDYGYTF. The DNA of the CDR3 is TGTGCCAGCGACGAGAGCTGGGTGAGGGACTATGGCTACACCTTC.

This clonotype was seen many times. V usage is TRBV29-1 and J usage is TRBJ2-7, with TRBD2 identical over 10 bases. Germline CDR1 and CDR2: SQVTM and ANQGSEA. V lost 2 bases to trimming and J lost 5 bases; unmatched junction nucleotides: 3. This CDR3 comprises 13 residues. CDR3 sequence (DNA): TGCAGCGTTGAAAAACTAGCGGGACACGAGCAGTACTTC. It yields the protein CSVEKLAGHEQYF.

The chain couples TRBV12-3 or TRBV12-4 to TRBJ1-3; D uncertain. CDR3 length: 14 residues. The V and J ends lost 6 bases and 0 bases respectively, with 9 bases between them. CDR3 nucleotide sequence: TGTGCCAGCAGCAAACAGTACTCTGGAAACACCATATATTTT. It codes for CASSKQYSGNTIYF.

This chain connects TRBV5-6 to TRBJ2-2; 8 bases match TRBD2. V gave up 0 bases and J gave up 6 bases; unmatched junction bases: 10. This CDR3 has 17 residues. Germline V gene data show CDR1 as SGHDT and CDR2 as YYEEEE. The CDR3 coding sequence is TGTGCCAGCAGCTTGGCCATTCGGGAGGGCCCGGCCGGGGAGCTGTTTTTT. Translated: CASSLAIREGPAGELFF.

On this clonotype itself: A much bigger clone sits one base away, suggesting this may be a read error. J is TRBJ2-1 and V is TRBV6-1; possible D gene TRBD2, 7 bases. V lost 7 bases and J lost 4, with 20 bases in between. CDR1 and CDR2 from the germline V gene are MNHNS and SASEGT. This CDR3 is built from 16 residues. The CDR3 region is CASNPGGGGGYNEQFF. The CDR3 DNA sequence: TGTGCCAGCAACCCTGGGGGAGGGGGAGGGTACAATGAGCAGTTCTTC.

Many counts were recorded for this clonotype. J is TRBJ1-4 and V is TRBV6-5, with TRBD1 as a possible D gene (6 bases). The germline V and J ends were trimmed by 6 bases and 7 bases, with 18 bases remaining between them. The CDR3 is made up of 15 amino acids. The germline CDR1 and CDR2 sequences are MNHEY and SVGAGI. The CDR3 is CASRPDRRVAEKLFF. CDR3 nucleotides: TGTGCCAGCAGACCGGACAGAAGGGTCGCTGAAAAACTGTTTTTT.

The V call is TRBV6-5, the J call TRBJ1-5; no clear D. The CDR3 covers 12 residues. CDR1 is MNHEY, CDR2 SVGAGI, per germline. Written as DNA, the CDR3 is TGTGGCAGTTACTCGAATAACAGCCCGTCACATTTT. It encodes CGSYSNNSPSHF.